This T cell receptor beta chain was recovered during a study of blood T cells in healthy people across ages (dated by TCRdb to between 2014 and 2016). With respect to the entire study: Template switching captured roughly one uniquely barcoded TCR beta cDNA molecule per two T cells in model experiments. To avoid experimental bias, donors of different ages were distributed randomly across sequencing lanes. Donors were grouped into four age groups: young (average 16 years), middle-aged (39), aged (about 60) and long-lived (about 89). Using the same blood draw, the study looked at two additional independent replicas of 1 million unique cDNA reads for two donors, one aged 18 to 30 and the other aged 80 or older. Using deep sequencing normalized with unique cDNA molecular identifiers, the study measured how TCR beta repertoire diversity changes with age.

Systemically healthy Caucasian individuals from Russia, around 39 in total and aged about 6 to 100 years, were included as donors. Each donor gave 9.5 to 10 milliliters of peripheral blood, drawn into EDTA-treated Vacutainer tubes. Ficoll-Paque density-gradient centrifugation was used to isolate PBMCs, with at least 6 million obtained per sample. Trizol reagent was used to extract total RNA from PBMCs, with at least 5 micrograms per sample. For every donor, flow cytometry on a PBMC aliquot measured the percentage of naive CD45RAhigh/CD27high T cells. Overall study outcomes, separate from this receptor: Observed TCR beta diversity correlated strongly with the percentage of naive T cells measured by flow cytometry. Conclusive comparison of naive and antigen-experienced compartments was prevented by the profiling of bulk unsorted PBMCs. As age increased, observed TCR beta diversity per million T cells dropped in a roughly linear way, and a significant reduction was already evident by age 40. Estimates of total diversity from one million sequenced T cells were regarded as lower bounds and underestimates. Because the CMV infection status of the donors was unknown, age-related changes in expanded clonotypes may potentially have been confounded. The long-lived group showed more naive CD4+ T cells, fewer expanded clones and increased TCR diversity than the aged group, suggesting age selection.

The CDR3 runs 16 residues from the cysteine to the phenylalanine. The only DNA kept is the CDR3, 48 bases in frame from the first base. CDR1 and CDR2, per the germline V gene (reference sequence), are LNHNV and YYDKDF. A remark on this clonotype: Its antigen is still unknown. No per-base quality is available; no much larger clone lies one base away.

Libraries were prepared through 5' RACE. TCRdb lists the instrument as Illumina HiSeq 2500. A second 7 to 11 cycle PCR used a sample-barcoded 5' primer and a J-beta primer mix. A unique molecular identifier was introduced onto each TCR beta cDNA molecule by a template-switch 5' adaptor carrying 12 random nucleotides. Each sample yielded at least 2.5 million CDR3-containing paired-end reads. First-strand cDNA was synthesized from all RNA with the Mint cDNA synthesis kit, primed by a TRBC-specific oligonucleotide. After uracil-DNA glycosylase treatment, a first 18-cycle PCR used universal primers M1SS and BC2_uni_R on all cDNA. As for how the authors treated the data: Each sample was normalized by randomly selecting 1 million high-quality reads, each carrying a distinct molecular identifier. Instead of being binned into consensus sequences, reads with shared molecular identifiers were discarded. MiTCR, run with a Q25 quality threshold and the strictest error-elimination algorithm, handled CDR3 identification, clonotype clustering and error correction. A nonparametric unseen species model with Euler transformation was used to estimate a lower bound on total TCR beta diversity. TCRdb reprocessing: public reads trimmed at Q25 with fastp, clones called with MiXCR, in-frame beta chains kept. Rows are combined by CDR3 protein, so each entry shows the most common genes and DNA. For this entry, the V and J calls and clone size follow TCRdb and not the study's own pipeline. The sample yields some 1.5 million distinct CDR3 sequences; 28% were counted once. The ten largest clonotypes hold 7% to 9% of the sample.

The source material was blood. The chain is made from TRBV15 and TRBJ2-5; the junction holds 7 bases that match TRBD2. The DNA end favors TRBJ2-7, so the J call may be wrong. The clonotype originates from a woman aged 30 to 39 in good health. The DNA reads as follows: TGTGCCACCAGCAGAGGCGGGCGCGGGGGAAAAAACGAGCAGTACTTC. Translated, it gives CATSRGGRGGKNEQYF.